Detailed here is one T cell receptor beta chain. The antigen it recognizes is unknown. No base quality information exists; no much larger clone differs at one position. This specimen comes from a study of T cell clonotyping in hematopoietic cell transplantation (dated by TCRdb to the early 2020s). Regarding the study in general: Recipient samples taken before transplant were collected after cytoreduction. Patient recruitment ran from 2015 to early 2017, and follow-up continued until late 2020 or death. In the study, 135 blood samples were gathered from approximately 35 consecutive transplant recipients and their related donors. Overall results and qualifications from the work: Inverse Simpson Index values from donors and from recipients before transplant predicted broader TCR repertoire diversity after transplant. The sample size was limited, and CD4 and CD8 repertoire contributions could not be separated because cells were not sorted. Just a small fraction of recipient repertoires overlapped with donor repertoires, and more than 95% appeared de novo at the given depth. A decrease in recipient TCR diversity was observed after transplant, and a progressive increase in pathologically expanded clonotypes was seen from day 30 to day 180.

The immunoSEQ assay, a bias-controlled multiplex PCR using V- and J-specific primers, was used to amplify TCR beta CDR3 regions from genomic DNA. A second PCR step added a proprietary barcode and Illumina adapter sequences to the CDR3 amplicons. An Illumina MiSeq instrument was used for sequencing of the CDR3 libraries. As for the authors' bioinformatics: Export and quality control were handled in immunoSEQ Analyzer 3.0, while downstream analyses relied on R Bioconductor and Immunarch. Only productive rearrangements within the normalized downsampled data set were used in the calculation of repertoire metrics. Clonotypes larger than 5 templates in the normalized cohort were defined as pathologically expanded. The Inverse Simpson Index was used to measure repertoire diversity. CMV-specificity analyses were carried out on the non-normalized data set to capture all clonotypes. TCRdb carries this immuneACCESS record with in-frame sequences only. Its versions omit some clonotypes, under half of them owing to an unresolved V gene in the studies checked, with the rest unexplained. The V and J calls and the clone size are those of that table, but D and trimming were determined from the DNA. The table for this sample lists roughly 49,000 clones; around 86% of them were counted only once. The top ten clones comprise less than 6.5% of the sample.

This sample's time point label indicates: recipient sample about 28 days before transplant, after cytoreduction. Blood from recipients was drawn roughly 28 days before transplant, then again at days 30, 100 and 180 after transplant. Nuclei Lysis Solution was used to extract genomic DNA from fresh or cryopreserved unfractionated peripheral blood mononuclear cells. The cysteine opens and the phenylalanine closes a CDR3 of 15 amino acids. CDR3 DNA is the only sequence kept; it has 45 bases, read in frame from the first base. The V end loses 4 bases and the J end loses 3 bases, and a stretch of 13 bases separates them. CDR1 and CDR2, per the germline V gene (reference sequence), are LNHDA and SQIVND.

The clonotype comes from a man in his 60s with biphenotypic leukemia. Some clones in this sample may be carry-over from other donors' samples. This material consisted of peripheral blood mononuclear cells, taken before stem cell transplant. Recombination joined TRBV19 with TRBJ1-5; tentative D gene TRBD1, with 6 bases matching. For the CDR3, the sequence is CASSTWGGDNQPQHF. The nucleotide sequence reads as follows: TGTGCCAGTAGTACCTGGGGGGGCGACAATCAGCCCCAGCATTTT.